This TCR beta chain derives from a study of T cells after yellow fever vaccination. TCR cDNA was made by 5'RACE template switching, adding a universal primer site and UMIs. TCRdb ran MiXCR on the 5' RACE reads and lists one entry per CDR3 protein. The data contain hundreds of thousands of distinct CDR3 sequences, less than 9.5% of them seen just once; the ten biggest clones take up approximately 16%. The sample in question was PBMCs, obtained more than 35 days after the first yellow fever vaccination. The sequence came from a man younger than 30 who received the YFV17D yellow fever vaccine.

In DNA, the CDR3 is TGTGCCAGCAGCTTACTCGGAACAACCGGAGCGGGGAGCACAGATACGCAGTATTTT. Protein: CASSLLGTTGAGSTDTQYF. This chain joins TRBV11-1 and TRBJ2-3, with TRBD2 identical over 7 bases. The ends lost 2 bases at V and 0 bases at J; junction bases unmatched: 14. The length of the CDR3 is 19 residues. CDR1 is SGHAT, CDR2 FQDESV, per germline (reference sequence).